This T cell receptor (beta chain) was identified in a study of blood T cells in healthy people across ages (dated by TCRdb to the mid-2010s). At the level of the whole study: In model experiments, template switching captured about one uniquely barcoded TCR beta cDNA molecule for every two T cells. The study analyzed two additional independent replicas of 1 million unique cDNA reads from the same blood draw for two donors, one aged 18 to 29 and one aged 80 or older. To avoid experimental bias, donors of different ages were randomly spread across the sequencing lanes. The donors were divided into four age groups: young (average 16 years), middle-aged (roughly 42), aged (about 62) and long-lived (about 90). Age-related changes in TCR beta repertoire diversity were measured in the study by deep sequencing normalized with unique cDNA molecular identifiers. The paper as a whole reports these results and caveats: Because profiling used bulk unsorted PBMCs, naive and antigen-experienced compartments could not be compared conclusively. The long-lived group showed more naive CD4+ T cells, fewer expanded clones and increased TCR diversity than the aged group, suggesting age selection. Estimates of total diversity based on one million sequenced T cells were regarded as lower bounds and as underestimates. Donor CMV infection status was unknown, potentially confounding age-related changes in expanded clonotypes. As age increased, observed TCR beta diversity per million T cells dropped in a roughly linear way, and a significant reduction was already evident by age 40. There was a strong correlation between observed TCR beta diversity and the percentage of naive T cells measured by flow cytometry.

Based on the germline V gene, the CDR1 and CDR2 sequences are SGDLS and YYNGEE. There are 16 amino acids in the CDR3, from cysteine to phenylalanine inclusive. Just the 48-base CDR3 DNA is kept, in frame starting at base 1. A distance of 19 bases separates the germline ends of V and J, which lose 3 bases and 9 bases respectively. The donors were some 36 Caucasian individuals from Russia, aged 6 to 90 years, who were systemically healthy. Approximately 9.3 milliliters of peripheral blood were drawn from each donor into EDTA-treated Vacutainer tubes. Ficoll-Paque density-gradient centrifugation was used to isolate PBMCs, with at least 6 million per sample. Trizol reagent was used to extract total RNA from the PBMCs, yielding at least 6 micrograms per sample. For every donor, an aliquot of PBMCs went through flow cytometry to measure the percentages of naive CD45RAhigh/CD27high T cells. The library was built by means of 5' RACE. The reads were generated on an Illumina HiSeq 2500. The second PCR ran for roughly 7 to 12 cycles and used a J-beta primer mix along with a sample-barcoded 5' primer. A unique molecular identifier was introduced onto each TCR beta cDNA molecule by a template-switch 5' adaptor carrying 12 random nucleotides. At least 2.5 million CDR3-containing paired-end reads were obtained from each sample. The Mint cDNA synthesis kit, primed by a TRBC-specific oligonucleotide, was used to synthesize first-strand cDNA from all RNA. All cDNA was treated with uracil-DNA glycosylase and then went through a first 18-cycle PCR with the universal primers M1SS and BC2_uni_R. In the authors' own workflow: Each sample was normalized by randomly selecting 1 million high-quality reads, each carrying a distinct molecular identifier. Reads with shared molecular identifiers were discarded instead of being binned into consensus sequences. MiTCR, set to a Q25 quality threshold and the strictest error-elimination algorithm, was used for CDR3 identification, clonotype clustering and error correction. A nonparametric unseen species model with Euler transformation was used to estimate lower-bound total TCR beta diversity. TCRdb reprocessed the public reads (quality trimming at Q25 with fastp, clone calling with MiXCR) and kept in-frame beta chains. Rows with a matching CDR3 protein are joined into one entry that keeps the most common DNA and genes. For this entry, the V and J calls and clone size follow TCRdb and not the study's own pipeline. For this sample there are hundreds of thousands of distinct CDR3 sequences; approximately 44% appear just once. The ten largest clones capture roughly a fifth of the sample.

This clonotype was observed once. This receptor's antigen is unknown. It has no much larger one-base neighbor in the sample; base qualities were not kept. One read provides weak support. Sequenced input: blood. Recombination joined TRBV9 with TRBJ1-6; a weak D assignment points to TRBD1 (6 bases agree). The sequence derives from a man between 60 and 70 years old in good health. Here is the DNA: TGTGCCAGCAGCGAGGGAGGCAAGGGGGGAGTTTCACCCCTCCACTTT. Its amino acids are CASSEGGKGGVSPLHF.